This TCR beta chain was obtained from a study of blood T cell repertoires in COVID-19. Across the study: Collection of acute and convalescent COVID-19 samples took place in the United States, Italy and Spain. Sample material is recorded as cDNA or gDNA derived from T cells, B-cell-depleted T cells, or PBMCs.

Germline loops: CDR1 SNHLY, CDR2 FYNNEI. CDR3 length equals 14 residues. After removal of 6 bases from V and 2 bases from J, the junction contained 2 bases not matched to a gene. In the source study's methods: The assay estimated nucleated cells by amplifying reference gene primers. Generated by immunoSEQ multiplex PCR, the TCRdb table keeps only in-frame clones and is missing some. The DNA gave D and trimming, while V, J and clone size come from that table. The sample has roughly 200,000 clones, 85% to 90% seen once. This TCR came from a woman in her thirties with active or convalescent COVID-19. Sequencing was performed on peripheral blood. The chain carries TRBV2 and TRBJ2-2, with 8 bases lining up with TRBD2. The CDR3 DNA sequence: TGTGCCAGCAGGCGGGGGGAAAACACCGGGGAGCTGTTTTTT. Translation gives CASRRGENTGELFF.